What follows are 18 T cell receptor beta chains derived from one specimen sequenced in a study of T cells in Graves' hyperthyroidism and ophthalmopathy (dated by TCRdb to the late 2010s). Receptors were amplified or captured by multiplex PCR. Sequencing instrument: Illumina HiSeq 2000. TCR beta CDR3 regions were amplified from RNA transcripts. The TCR CDR3 was subjected to a first round of RT-PCR using the HTBI primer set and the Qiagen OneStep RT-PCR kit. TCRdb reprocessed the public reads (quality trimming at Q25 with fastp, clone calling with MiXCR) and kept in-frame beta chains. When rows share a CDR3 protein, they turn into one entry using the most common DNA and genes. This sample comprises 250,000 to 300,000 distinct CDR3 sequences, 10% to 15% of them detected only once. The ten top clones hold approximately 7.8% of the sample. Sample: blood. All receptors derive from a woman aged 25 to 39 with Graves' hyperthyroidism that later progressed to Graves' ophthalmopathy.

This clonotype came up many times. The V and J genes are TRBV30 and TRBJ2-3; the D gene is possibly TRBD2 (6 bases). Germline CDR1 and CDR2: GTSNPN and SVGIG (reference sequence). The CDR3 extends over 16 amino acids. Trimming removed 2 bases at V and 0 bases at J, with 15 bases between. The CDR3 coding sequence is TGTGCCTGGAGTTCTAGCGACTCATCTAGCACAGATACGCAGTATTTT. Its translation: CAWSSSDSSSTDTQYF.

This clonotype appeared many times. The chain couples TRBV27 to TRBJ2-6; unclear D gene. Germline loops: CDR1 MNHEY, CDR2 SMNVEV (reference sequence). The CDR3 runs to 14 residues. With 6 bases removed from V and 3 bases from J, the gap between germline ends came to 9 bases. The CDR3 loop reads CASSLGGGANVLTF. The CDR3 DNA follows: TGTGCCAGCAGCTTAGGTGGTGGGGCCAACGTCCTGACTTTC.

In its sample, this clonotype was seen many times. The V and J genes are TRBV30 and TRBJ1-6; possible D gene TRBD1, 5 bases. The CDR3 runs 14 residues. V lost 2 bases, J lost 9 bases, and 14 bases lay in between. Germline assignment: CDR1 GTSNPN and CDR2 SVGIG (reference sequence). CDR3 sequence: CAWSLGHGTSPLHF. The CDR3 DNA reads TGTGCCTGGAGTCTGGGGCATGGCACTTCACCCCTCCACTTT. Variable domain in full (rest from reference TRBV30 and TRBJ1-6): SQTIHQWPATLVQPVGSPLSLECTVEGTSNPNLYWYRQAAGRGLQLLFYSVGIGQISSEVPQNLSASRPQDRQFILSSKKLLLSDSGFYLCAWSLGHGTSPLHFGNGTRLTVT.

This clonotype was counted at least ten times. The chain employs TRBV28 and TRBJ1-1; no clear D gene. Trimming took 7 bases from V and 0 from J, leaving 15 bases between them. CDR3 length: 15 amino acids. Looked up from germline, CDR1 is MDHEN and CDR2 is SYDVKM. The CDR3 sequence is CASTPLTPLNTEAFF. For the CDR3, the DNA is TGTGCCAGCACCCCTCTGACACCTTTGAACACTGAAGCTTTCTTT.

This clonotype was observed a handful of times. An end of the junction differs from the germline gene, which may be a read error. The chain has TRBV7-7 and TRBJ2-7, with TRBD2 matching over 10 bases. The CDR3 contains 15 residues. The V gene's germline CDR1 is SSHAT and CDR2 FNYEAQ (reference sequence). Here the CDR3 DNA reads TGTGCTAGCAGCTTAGGACTAGCGGAGTCCTACGAGCAGTACTTC. It codes for CASSLGLAESYEQYF.

This clonotype was observed many times. The chain recombines TRBV7-3 with TRBJ2-3; unclear D gene. CDR1 and CDR2 from the germline V gene are SGHTA and FQGTGA. The CDR3 has 14 residues. The V end lost 0 bases, the J end lost 2 bases, and 6 bases lay between the germline ends. The CDR3 protein is CASSLTGVTDTQYF. DNA of the CDR3: TGTGCCAGCAGCTTAACAGGCGTCACAGATACGCAGTATTTT.

The chain uses TRBV5-1 and TRBJ2-3; D is unresolved. Deletions cut 0 bases from V and 5 bases from J, with 16 bases between. The CDR3 sequence is 16 residues long. Germline V gene sequence: CDR1 SGHRS, CDR2 YFSETQ. CDR3 region: CASSLGFAKLIDTQYF. Here the CDR3 DNA reads TGCGCCAGCAGCTTGGGGTTCGCGAAACTTATAGATACGCAGTATTTT.

This clonotype came up many times. This chain joins TRBV2 and TRBJ2-2; D assignment may be TRBD1 or TRBD2 (5 bases each). V lost 0 bases and J 5 bases, leaving 19 bases between the germline ends. Germline lookup yields CDR1 SNHLY and CDR2 FYNNEI. There are 18 residues in the CDR3. DNA for the CDR3: TGTGCCAGCAGTGAAGCACCTCGGGACCCTTCGGGGACCGGGGAGCTGTTTTTT. It is translated as CASSEAPRDPSGTGELFF.

This clonotype appeared many times. The V call is TRBV20-1, the J call TRBJ2-3, with D uncertain. The germline gives CDR1 DFQATT, CDR2 SNEGSKA (reference sequence). With 0 bases removed from V and 4 bases from J, the gap between germline ends came to 5 bases. The CDR3 is 12 amino acids. The CDR3 nucleotides are TGCAGTGCTAGAGACAGCTCAGATACGCAGTATTTT. Its translation is CSARDSSDTQYF.

This clonotype has just a few counts. V and J are TRBV20-1 and TRBJ1-4; the match to TRBD1 covers 8 bases. This CDR3 region has 14 residues. After removal of 3 bases from V and 8 bases from J, the junction contained 8 bases not matched to a gene. Looked up from germline, CDR1 is DFQATT and CDR2 is SNEGSKA (reference sequence). The CDR3 loop reads CSASPHRGDEKLFF. Here the CDR3 DNA reads TGCAGTGCTAGTCCCCACAGGGGGGACGAAAAACTGTTTTTT.

This chain joins TRBV19 and TRBJ2-1; TRBD2 might be the D (6 bases). The V end was cut by 6 bases, the J end by 5 bases, with 14 bases between. The CDR3 is 14 residues long. CDR1 is LNHDA and CDR2 is SQIVND in the germline V gene (reference sequence). The CDR3 reads CASRSLAINNEQFF. For the CDR3, the DNA is TGTGCCAGTAGAAGTCTAGCGATAAACAATGAGCAGTTCTTC.

The sample holds many counts of this clonotype. The gene calls are TRBV27 and TRBJ2-5, with 10 bases fitting TRBD1. CDR1 and CDR2 (germline): MNHEY, SMNVEV (reference sequence). The CDR3 is 12 residues long. The V gene end was trimmed by 3 bases and the J gene end by 12 bases; junction bases not matched to a gene: 4. The chain's CDR3 is CASSFTGQGEYF. CDR3 bases: TGTGCCAGCAGTTTTACCGGACAGGGGGAGTACTTC.

This clonotype showed up many times. The gene calls are TRBV28 and TRBJ2-4; possibly TRBD1 or TRBD2 for D (5 bases each). This CDR3 comprises 17 residues. Trimming left V 0 bases short and J 2 bases short, with 14 bases between. The germline V gene encodes CDR1 MDHEN and CDR2 SYDVKM. DNA of the CDR3: TGTGCCAGCAGTTTATGGGGGGAAGGGTACCCCAAAAACATTCAGTACTTC. Its translation: CASSLWGEGYPKNIQYF. The variable domain in full, completed from reference TRBV28 and TRBJ2-4, reads DVKVTQSSRYLVKRTGEKVFLECVQDMDHENMFWYRQDPGLGLRLIYFSYDVKMKEKGDIPEGYSVSREKKERFSLILESASTNQTSMYLCASSLWGEGYPKNIQYFGAGTRLSVL.

This clonotype was picked up many times. The chain joins TRBV30 to TRBJ2-4, with 8 bases identical to TRBD1. The CDR3 is 14 amino acids. V lost 0 bases to trimming and J lost 6 bases; unmatched junction nucleotides: 4. The germline V gene has CDR1 GTSNPN and CDR2 SVGIG (reference sequence). The CDR3 loop reads CAWSVAGTGNIQYF. The CDR3 bases are TGTGCCTGGAGTGTTGCCGGGACAGGAAACATTCAGTACTTC.

The chain recombines TRBV29-1 with TRBJ1-4, with D possibly being TRBD1 (5 bases). Trimming took 7 bases from V and 8 from J, leaving 14 bases between them. The CDR3 totals 12 residues. The germline V gene encodes CDR1 SQVTM and CDR2 ANQGSEA. The CDR3 DNA reads TGCAGCGCCCAGGGTAGAGAGGAAAAACTGTTTTTT. It encodes CSAQGREEKLFF.

This clonotype was recorded at least ten times. V and J are TRBV24-1 and TRBJ2-1; a possible D gene is TRBD2 (5 bases). Looked up from germline, CDR1 is KGHDR and CDR2 is SFDVKD. The CDR3 has 16 residues. The germline V and J ends were trimmed by 3 bases and 3 bases, with 14 bases remaining between them. CDR3 region: CATSDIRDIYYNEQFF. The CDR3 region has the DNA TGTGCCACCAGTGATATCCGGGATATTTACTACAATGAGCAGTTCTTC.

V is TRBV19 and J is TRBJ2-1; the match to TRBD2 covers 7 bases. CDR1 LNHDA and CDR2 SQIVND come from the germline V gene (reference sequence). The CDR3 runs to 17 residues. The trim removed 2 bases at V and 0 bases at J, leaving 7 bases unmatched. The CDR3 region has the DNA TGTGCCAGTAGTATAAAGGGGCGCGGGAGCTCCTACAATGAGCAGTTCTTC. Translating it yields CASSIKGRGSSYNEQFF.

Many counts were recorded for this clonotype. This chain joins TRBV27 and TRBJ1-6, with a possible D match to TRBD1 (5 bases). This CDR3 contains 16 residues. V was cut by 6 bases and J by 6 bases, with 18 bases left in between. The germline V gene encodes CDR1 MNHEY and CDR2 SMNVEV (reference sequence). The CDR3, as DNA: TGTGCCAGCAGGCCAAATACCGGGACGGTTAATTCACCCCTCCACTTT. This gives the protein CASRPNTGTVNSPLHF.